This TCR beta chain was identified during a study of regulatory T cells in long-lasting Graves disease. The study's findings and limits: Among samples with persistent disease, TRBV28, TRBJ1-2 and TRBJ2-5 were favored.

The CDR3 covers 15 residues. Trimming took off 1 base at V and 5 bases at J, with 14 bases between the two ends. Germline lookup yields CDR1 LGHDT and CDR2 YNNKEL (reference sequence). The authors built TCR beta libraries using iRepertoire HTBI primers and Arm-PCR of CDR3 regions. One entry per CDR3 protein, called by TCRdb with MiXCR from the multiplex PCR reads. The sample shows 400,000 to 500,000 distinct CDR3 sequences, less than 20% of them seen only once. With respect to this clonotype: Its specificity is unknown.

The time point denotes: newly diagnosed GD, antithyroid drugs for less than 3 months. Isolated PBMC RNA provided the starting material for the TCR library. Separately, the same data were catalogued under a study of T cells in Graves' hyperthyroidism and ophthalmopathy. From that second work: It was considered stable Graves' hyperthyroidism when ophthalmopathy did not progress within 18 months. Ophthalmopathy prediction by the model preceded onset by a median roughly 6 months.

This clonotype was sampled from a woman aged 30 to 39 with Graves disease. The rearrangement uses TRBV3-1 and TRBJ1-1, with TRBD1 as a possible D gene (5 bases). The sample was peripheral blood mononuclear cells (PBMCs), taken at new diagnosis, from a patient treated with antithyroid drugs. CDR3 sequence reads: CASSQGVGGVTEAFF. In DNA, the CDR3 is TGTGCCAGCAGCCAAGGGGTTGGGGGGGTGACTGAAGCTTTCTTT.